This T cell receptor beta chain was retrieved from a study of response to subunit inactivated influenza vaccine. The CDR3 extends over 15 amino acids. V was pared by 6 bases and J by 2 bases, with 8 bases of the junction left unmatched. Germline CDR1 reads MNHNS; CDR2 reads SASEGT. This clonotype was seen only once. Its antigen is undetermined. Study conclusions and caveats: The authors put forward the suggestion that each seasonal influenza vaccination may bring in only a limited number of new T cells.

TCRdb re-derived calls from the RT-PCR reads in MiXCR, one entry per CDR3 protein. This sample yields hundreds of thousands of distinct CDR3 sequences, of which less than 20% are seen a single time; around a tenth belongs to the top ten. V is TRBV6-1 and J is TRBJ2-5; 8 positions agree with TRBD2. Sequencing used PBMCs from blood, obtained roughly 12 days after vaccination. The TCR comes from a man in his fifties or sixties who received an inactivated influenza vaccine. In DNA, the CDR3 is TGTGCCAGCAGACCGCGGGGGGCGATTCAAGAGACCCAGTACTTC. It specifies CASRPRGAIQETQYF.